This entry lists 21 T cell receptor beta chains sequenced from one sample in a study of blood T cell repertoires in COVID-19. Profiled with immunoSEQ multiplex PCR; TCRdb holds only in-frame clones, not every one. The sample has about 670,000 clones, 80% to 90% seen once. The sequenced sample was peripheral blood. These receptors were collected from a woman under 30 with acute or convalescent COVID-19.

J is TRBJ1-2 and V is TRBV7-2; D not resolved. The CDR3 is 13 residues long. Germline V gene data show CDR1 as SGHTA and CDR2 as FQGNSA. Deletions cut 4 bases from V and 2 bases from J, with 8 bases between. In DNA, the CDR3 is TGTGCCAGCAGCTGGGAGGGCAACTATGGCTACACCTTC. Its translation: CASSWEGNYGYTF.

This clone was seen only a few times. V is TRBV3-1 (or the pseudogene TRBV3-2) and J is TRBJ1-2; D is undetermined. The CDR3 covers 13 residues. V gave up 4 bases and J gave up 3 bases, with 9 bases separating them. From germline, CDR1 is LGHDT and CDR2 YNNKEL (reference sequence). The CDR3 sequence is CASSLTEYYGYTF. Written as DNA, the CDR3 is TGTGCCAGCAGCCTGACGGAGTACTATGGCTACACCTTC.

This chain joins TRBV2 and TRBJ1-5; 8 nucleotides line up with TRBD1. Looked up from germline, CDR1 is SNHLY and CDR2 is FYNNEI. This CDR3 has 16 residues. V trimming: 3 bases; J trimming: 0 bases; junction bases outside the gene matches: 4. CDR3 sequence: CASSDGTGYSNQPQHF. CDR3 in DNA: TGTGCCAGCAGTGACGGGACAGGATATAGCAATCAGCCCCAGCATTTT.

The genes are TRBV28 and TRBJ1-5; 9 bases are a match to TRBD1. The CDR3 runs to 15 residues. Trimming cost V 6 bases and J 5 bases; bases outside gene matches: 8. Germline V gene lookup returns CDR1 MDHEN and CDR2 SYDVKM. CDR3 sequence reads: CASSRRQGGYQPQHF. The CDR3 nucleotides read TGTGCCAGCAGCCGCAGACAGGGGGGATATCAGCCCCAGCATTTT.

Of note for this clone: Other DNA sequences within the sample encode an identical CDR3. The rearrangement uses TRBV27 and TRBJ2-2; weak D call: TRBD2 (7 bases). The CDR3 is made up of 15 amino acids. In germline, CDR1 is MNHEY, CDR2 SMNVEV (reference sequence). Trimming shortened V by 6 bases and J by 5 bases, and 16 bases separated the two germline ends. The CDR3 spells CASSPLGGGTGELFF. The CDR3, as DNA: TGTGCCAGCAGCCCGCTAGGGGGGGGGACCGGGGAGCTGTTTTTT.

V usage is TRBV19 and J usage is TRBJ2-3; D uncertain. Germline-derived CDR1 and CDR2 are LNHDA and SQIVND (reference sequence). The V end was cut by 3 bases, the J end by 0 bases, with 10 bases between. The CDR3 loop spans 15 amino acids. The CDR3 DNA reads as TGTGCCAGTAGTATCAGGCTCTCTAGCACAGATACGCAGTATTTT. Its translation is CASSIRLSSTDTQYF.

The chain joins TRBV27 to TRBJ1-6; the D is unclear. Trimming removed 5 bases from V and 6 bases from J, with 11 bases in between. This CDR3 contains 14 residues. Germline assignment: CDR1 MNHEY and CDR2 SMNVEV (reference sequence). CDR3 in DNA: TGTGCCAGCAGTGCCCCAGGCTTTAATTCACCCCTCCACTTT. Encoded protein: CASSAPGFNSPLHF.

J is TRBJ2-3 and V is TRBV4-3, with 7 bases aligning to TRBD2. The CDR3 spans 16 residues. The germline V gene has CDR1 LGHNA and CDR2 YSLEER. With V trimmed by 1 base and J by 2 bases, 6 bases remained unmatched. The CDR3: CASSQGVGGNTDTQYF. Here the CDR3 DNA reads TGCGCCAGCAGCCAAGGTGTGGGAGGGAACACAGATACGCAGTATTTT.

The CDR3 is CASSKPGQGAGYTF. The CDR3, as DNA: TGTGCCAGTAGTAAACCTGGACAGGGGGCGGGCTACACCTTC. The chain combines TRBV19 with TRBJ1-2, with 11 nucleotides matching TRBD1. Per germline, CDR1 LNHDA and CDR2 SQIVND (reference sequence). J gave up 8 bases and V 4 bases, and 6 bases lay outside the gene matches. The CDR3 is 14 residues long.

This chain joins TRBV6-6 and TRBJ1-2, with 7 bases matching TRBD1. CDR1 is MNHNY and CDR2 is SVGAGI in the germline V gene (reference sequence). V shed 2 bases and J 6 bases; nucleotides not matched to a gene: 6. This CDR3 is 14 amino acids long. CDR3 nucleotides: TGTGCCAGCAGTTACGAGGGGGCCAGAGATGGCTACACCTTC. As protein: CASSYEGARDGYTF.

The V call is TRBV7-3, the J call TRBJ1-1; a weak D match, TRBD1 (5 bases). CDR1 and CDR2 (germline): SGHTA, FQGTGA. The CDR3 totals 15 residues. Trimming took off 0 bases at V and 7 bases at J, with 15 bases between the two ends. In nucleotides, the CDR3 is TGTGCCAGCAGCTTAACGGCAGGGAACTTATATGAAGCTTTCTTT. Translated: CASSLTAGNLYEAFF.

The J gene is TRBJ2-2, the V gene TRBV7-3; possible D gene TRBD1, 6 bases. Trimming removed 3 bases at V and 0 bases at J, with 17 bases between. This CDR3 has 18 amino acids. CDR1 is SGHTA, CDR2 FQGTGA, per germline. CDR3 nucleotide sequence: TGTGCCAGCAGCTTGATAGGTGGGACAAGATCGAACACCGGGGAGCTGTTTTTT. Amino acids: CASSLIGGTRSNTGELFF.

Only one count was recorded for this clone. The V and J genes are TRBV9 and TRBJ2-1, with 12 bases fitting TRBD1. CDR1 and CDR2 (germline): SGDLS, YYNGEE. The junction had 6 bases not matched to a gene; V was cut back by 0 bases and J by 8 bases. This CDR3 is 16 amino acids long. The CDR3 sequence: CASSVAGTGGLDEQFF. As DNA, the CDR3 is TGTGCCAGCAGCGTAGCGGGGACAGGGGGCTTAGATGAGCAGTTCTTC.

This rearrangement joins TRBV27 to TRBJ1-6; 10 positions agree with TRBD1. V lost 5 bases and J lost 7; bases outside the gene matches: 5. CDR3 length equals 15 residues. Germline CDR1 and CDR2: MNHEY and SMNVEV (reference sequence). The CDR3 bases are TGTGCCAGCAGTAACCGGGGACAGGGGAATTCACCCCTCCACTTT. This codes for CASSNRGQGNSPLHF.

This clone was found a few times. The chain recombines TRBV6-5 with TRBJ1-2; D not certain. CDR1 is MNHEY, CDR2 SVGAGI, per germline. The V and J ends lost 2 bases and 8 bases respectively, with 9 bases between them. The CDR3 covers 12 residues. As DNA, the CDR3 is TGTGCCAGCAGTTACACTAGCGGGGGCTACACCTTC. This gives the protein CASSYTSGGYTF.

J is TRBJ1-2 and V is TRBV7-9; D may be TRBD1 (6 bases). CDR3 length equals 15 residues. The germline CDR1 and CDR2 sequences are SEHNR and FQNEAQ (reference sequence). V lost 5 bases to trimming and J lost 2 bases, with 15 bases between them. As DNA, the CDR3 is TGTGCCAGCAGCCTAAATCAGGGGCCCAACTATGGCTACACCTTC. It translates to CASSLNQGPNYGYTF. Using reference TRBV7-9 and TRBJ1-2 for the parts outside the CDR3, the full variable domain is DTGVSQNPRHKITKRGQNVTFRCDPISEHNRLYWYRQTLGQGPEFLTYFQNEAQLEKSRLLSDRFSAERPKGSFSTLEIQRTEQGDSAMYLCASSLNQGPNYGYTFGSGTRLTVV.

This clone was seen a few times. This sequence joins TRBV4-3 and TRBJ1-1; possibly TRBD1 for D (6 bases). The CDR3 sequence is 17 residues long. V was shortened by 4 bases and J by 2 bases, with 20 bases between the two germline ends. The V gene's germline CDR1 is LGHNA and CDR2 YSLEER. This chain's CDR3 is CASSLLWGEGENTEAFF. CDR3 DNA: TGCGCCAGCAGCCTCCTATGGGGGGAGGGGGAAAACACTGAAGCTTTCTTT.

The V call is TRBV10-2, the J call TRBJ1-2; weak D call: TRBD1 (5 bases). Germline CDR1 is WSHSY and CDR2 is SAAADI. The CDR3 spans 15 residues. Deletions cut 0 bases from V and 6 bases from J, with 14 bases between. The CDR3 sequence is CASSESSRGGNGYTF. The CDR3 bases are TGCGCCAGCAGTGAGTCGAGTAGGGGAGGGAATGGCTACACCTTC.

This chain uses TRBV7-3 with TRBJ1-2, with D perhaps matching TRBD1 (5 bases). With 2 bases removed from V and 14 bases from J, the gap between germline ends came to 18 bases. This CDR3 contains 13 residues. Germline V gives CDR1 SGHTA, CDR2 FQGTGA. CDR3 region: CASSLGGRADRTF. The CDR3 DNA reads TGTGCCAGCAGCTTAGGCGGCAGGGCGGATCGGACCTTC.

The chain links TRBV2 to TRBJ1-1; D uncertain. Trimming removed 4 bases at V and 2 bases at J, with 11 bases between. Germline V gene data show CDR1 as SNHLY and CDR2 as FYNNEI. The CDR3 runs 14 residues. This CDR3 is CASSVGRTNTEAFF. The CDR3 nucleotides are TGTGCCAGCAGTGTGGGCAGAACCAACACTGAAGCTTTCTTT.

The sample holds one count of this clone. The V gene is TRBV30, the J gene TRBJ1-3, with D tentatively TRBD1 (6 bases). Germline-derived CDR1 and CDR2 are GTSNPN and SVGIG (reference sequence). The CDR3 totals 14 residues. Trimming removed 4 bases from V and 4 bases from J, with 14 bases in between. In DNA form, the CDR3 reads TGTGCCTGGATTTCGGGGGGCCGCGGAAACACCATATATTTT. Residues: CAWISGGRGNTIYF.